Listed below are T cell receptor beta chains from one sample, sequenced in a study of CD8 T cells in ankylosing spondylitis. TCRdb re-analysed the 5' RACE reads in MiXCR, keeping a single row per CDR3 protein. The data show around 230,000 distinct CDR3 sequences, 7.5% to 9.5% seen once. Sequenced: blood, either unsorted or a sorted T cell fraction (not recorded which). The receptor source for this set is a female donor with ankylosing spondylitis or in good health (not recorded which). The CDR3 runs from the conserved cysteine through the conserved F or W. Clone sizes are shown as how often the clone was seen (once, few, many) or a class if it is expanded.

J | V | size | CDR3
TRBJ1-4 | TRBV28 | many | CASLPPGTGGEKLFF
TRBJ2-4 | TRBV12-3/TRBV12-4 | many | CASTPGMKNIQYF
TRBJ2-3 | TRBV7-9 | many | CASSQRELRTDTQYF
TRBJ2-1 | TRBV12-3/TRBV12-4 | many | CASSLNLPSAGGHEQFF
TRBJ1-5 | TRBV7-2 | few | CASSLALPNQPQHF
TRBJ1-1 | TRBV27 | few | CASSLVGAGEAFF
TRBJ2-2 | TRBV4-3 | few | CASSPGEPGELFF
TRBJ1-1 | TRBV10-2 | many | CASSEAGGNTEAFF
TRBJ1-1 | TRBV20-1 | many | CSARDRSNFMNTEAFF
TRBJ2-2 | TRBV7-3 | many | CASSLGGASGELFF
TRBJ1-5 | TRBV5-5 | many | CASSLGDRLRSNQPQHF
TRBJ1-1 | TRBV6-1 | few | CASVLTPSNTEAFF
TRBJ1-1 | TRBV10-3 | many | CAIRPWGSLMNTEAFF
TRBJ2-7 | TRBV5-1 | many | CASSLGARMEEQYF
TRBJ2-1 | TRBV28 | many | CASSPGGLLYNEQFF
TRBJ1-5 | TRBV7-8 | few | CASSLDGGGRPQHF